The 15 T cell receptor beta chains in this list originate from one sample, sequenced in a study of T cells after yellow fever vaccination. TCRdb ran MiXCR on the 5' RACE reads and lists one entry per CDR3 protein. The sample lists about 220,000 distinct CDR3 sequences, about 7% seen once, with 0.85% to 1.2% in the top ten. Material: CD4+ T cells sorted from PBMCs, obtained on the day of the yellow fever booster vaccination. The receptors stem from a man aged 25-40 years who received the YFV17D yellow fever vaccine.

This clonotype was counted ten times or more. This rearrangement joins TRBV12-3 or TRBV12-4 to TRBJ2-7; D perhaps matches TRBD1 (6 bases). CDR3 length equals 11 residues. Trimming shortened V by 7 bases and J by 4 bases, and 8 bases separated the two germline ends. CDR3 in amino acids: CASKDSYEQYF. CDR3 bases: TGTGCCAGCAAGGACAGTTACGAGCAGTACTTC.

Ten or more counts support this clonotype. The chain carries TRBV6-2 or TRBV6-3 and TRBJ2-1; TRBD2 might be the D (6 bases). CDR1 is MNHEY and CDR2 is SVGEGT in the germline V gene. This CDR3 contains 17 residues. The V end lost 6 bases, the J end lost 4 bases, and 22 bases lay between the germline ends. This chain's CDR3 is CASRPNVLAAAYNEQFF. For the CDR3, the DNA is TGTGCCAGCAGACCTAATGTACTAGCTGCCGCTTACAATGAGCAGTTCTTC.

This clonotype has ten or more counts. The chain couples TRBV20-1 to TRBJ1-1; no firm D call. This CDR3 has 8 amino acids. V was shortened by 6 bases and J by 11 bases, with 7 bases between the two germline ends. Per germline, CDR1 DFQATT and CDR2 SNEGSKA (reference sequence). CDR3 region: CSAQGAFF. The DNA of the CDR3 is TGCAGTGCCCAAGGGGCTTTCTTT.

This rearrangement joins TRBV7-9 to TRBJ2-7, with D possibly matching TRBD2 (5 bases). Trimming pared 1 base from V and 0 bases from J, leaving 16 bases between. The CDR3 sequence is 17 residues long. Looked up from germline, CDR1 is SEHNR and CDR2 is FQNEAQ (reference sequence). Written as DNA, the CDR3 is TGTGCCAGCAGCTTAGTAGCCCGCCGGGGTATCTCCTACGAGCAGTACTTC. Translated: CASSLVARRGISYEQYF. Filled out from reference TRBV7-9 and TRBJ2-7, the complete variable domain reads DTGVSQNPRHKITKRGQNVTFRCDPISEHNRLYWYRQTLGQGPEFLTYFQNEAQLEKSRLLSDRFSAERPKGSFSTLEIQRTEQGDSAMYLCASSLVARRGISYEQYFGPGTRLTVT.

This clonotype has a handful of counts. CDR3 in DNA: TGTGCCAGCAGAACCAGCGGGAGGGCCTTCGAGCAGTACTTC. This sequence encodes CASRTSGRAFEQYF. This chain uses TRBV3-1 with TRBJ2-7, with TRBD2 identical over 10 bases. The CDR3 extends over 14 amino acids. The trim removed 6 bases at V and 6 bases at J, leaving 8 bases unmatched. Germline V gene lookup returns CDR1 LGHDT and CDR2 YNNKEL (reference sequence).

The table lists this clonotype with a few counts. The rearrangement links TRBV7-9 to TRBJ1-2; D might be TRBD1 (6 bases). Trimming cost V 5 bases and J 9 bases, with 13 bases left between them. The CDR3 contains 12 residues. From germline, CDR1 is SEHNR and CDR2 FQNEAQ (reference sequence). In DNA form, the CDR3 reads TGTGCCAGCAGCCCTGGTTGGGGGCGCTACACCTTC. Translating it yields CASSPGWGRYTF.

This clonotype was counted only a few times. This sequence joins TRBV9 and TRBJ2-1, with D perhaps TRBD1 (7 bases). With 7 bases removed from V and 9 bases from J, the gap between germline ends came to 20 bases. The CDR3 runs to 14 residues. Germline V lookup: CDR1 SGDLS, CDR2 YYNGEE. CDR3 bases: TGTGCCAGCGCGGTGAGGTCAGGGGGGAGTGAGCAGTTCTTC. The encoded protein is CASAVRSGGSEQFF. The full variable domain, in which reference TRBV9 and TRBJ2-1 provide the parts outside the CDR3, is DSGVTQTPKHLITATGQRVTLRCSPRSGDLSVYWYQQSLDQGLQFLIQYYNGEERAKGNILERFSAQQFPDLHSELNLSSLELGDSALYFCASAVRSGGSEQFFGPGTRLTVL.

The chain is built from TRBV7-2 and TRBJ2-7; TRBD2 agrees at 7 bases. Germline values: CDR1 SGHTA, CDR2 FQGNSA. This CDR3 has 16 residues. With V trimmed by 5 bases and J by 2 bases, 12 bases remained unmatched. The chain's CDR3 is CASSRTAAGTPYEQYF. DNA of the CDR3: TGTGCCAGCAGCCGAACGGCAGCGGGAACTCCCTACGAGCAGTACTTC.

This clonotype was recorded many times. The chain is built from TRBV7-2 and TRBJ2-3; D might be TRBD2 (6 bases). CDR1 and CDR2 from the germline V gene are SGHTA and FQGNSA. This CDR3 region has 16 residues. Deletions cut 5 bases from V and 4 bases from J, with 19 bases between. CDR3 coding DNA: TGTGCCAGCAGCGATCGACCGGGACTCCTCGCAGATACGCAGTATTTT. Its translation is CASSDRPGLLADTQYF.

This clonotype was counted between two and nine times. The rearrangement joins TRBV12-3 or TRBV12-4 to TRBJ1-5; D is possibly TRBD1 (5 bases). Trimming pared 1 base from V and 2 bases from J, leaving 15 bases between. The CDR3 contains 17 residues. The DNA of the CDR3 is TGTGCCAGCAGTTTAGATTGGGAGGGGTCGGGCAATCAGCCCCAGCATTTT. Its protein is CASSLDWEGSGNQPQHF.

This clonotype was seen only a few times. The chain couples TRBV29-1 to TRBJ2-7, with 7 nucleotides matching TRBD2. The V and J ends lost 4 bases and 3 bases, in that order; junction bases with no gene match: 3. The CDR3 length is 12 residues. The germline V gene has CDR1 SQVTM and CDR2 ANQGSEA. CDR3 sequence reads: CSVGPGGYEQYF. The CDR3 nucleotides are TGCAGCGTTGGACCGGGGGGCTACGAGCAGTACTTC.

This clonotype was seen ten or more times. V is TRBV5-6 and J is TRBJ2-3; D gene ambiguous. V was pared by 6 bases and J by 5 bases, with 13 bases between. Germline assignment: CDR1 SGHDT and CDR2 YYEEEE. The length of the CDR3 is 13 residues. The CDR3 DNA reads TGTGCCAGCACCAAGGCTGTGGGAGATACGCAGTATTTT. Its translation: CASTKAVGDTQYF.

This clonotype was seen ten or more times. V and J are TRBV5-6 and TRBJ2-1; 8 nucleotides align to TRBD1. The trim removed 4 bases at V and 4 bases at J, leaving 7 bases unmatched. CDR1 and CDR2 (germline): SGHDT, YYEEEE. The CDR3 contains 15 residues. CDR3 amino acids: CASSDVTGGYNEQFF. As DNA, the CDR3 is TGTGCCAGCAGCGACGTAACAGGGGGATACAATGAGCAGTTCTTC. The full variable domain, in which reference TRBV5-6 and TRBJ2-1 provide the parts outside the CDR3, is DAGVTQSPTHLIKTRGQQVTLRCSPKSGHDTVSWYQQALGQGPQFIFQYYEEEERQRGNFPDRFSGHQFPNYSSELNVNALLLGDSALYLCASSDVTGGYNEQFFGPGTRLTVL.

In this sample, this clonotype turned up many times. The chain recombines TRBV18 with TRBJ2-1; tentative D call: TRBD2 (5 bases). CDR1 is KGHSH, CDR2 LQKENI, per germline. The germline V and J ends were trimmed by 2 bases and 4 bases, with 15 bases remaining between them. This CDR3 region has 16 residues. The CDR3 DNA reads TGTGCCAGCTCACCAGCAAGGGCGGGCCCGTACAATGAGCAGTTCTTC. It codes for CASSPARAGPYNEQFF.

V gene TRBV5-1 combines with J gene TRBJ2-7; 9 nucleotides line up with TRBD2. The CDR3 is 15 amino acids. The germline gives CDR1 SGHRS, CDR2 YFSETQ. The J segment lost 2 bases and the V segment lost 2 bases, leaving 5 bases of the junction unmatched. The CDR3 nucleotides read TGCGCCAGCAGCTTACAGGCTAGCGGGACCTACGAGCAGTACTTC. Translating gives CASSLQASGTYEQYF.